The 16 T cell receptor beta chains presented below share a single source sample, sequenced in a study of memory CD4+ T cells and cytomegalovirus serostatus. Method: immunoSEQ multiplex PCR; TCRdb's copy keeps in-frame clones and lacks some. Of over 60,000 clones listed, 75% to 90% are singletons. Single viable CD3+CD4+CD8-CD45RO+ cells were sorted as the memory CD4+ T cells. The sample taken for sequencing was memory CD4+ T cells from blood. These receptors were taken from an adult in good health and CMV-seronegative.

V usage is TRBV6-1 and J usage is TRBJ1-1; D gene ambiguous. Germline assignment: CDR1 MNHNS and CDR2 SASEGT. This CDR3 is 11 amino acids long. V was cut by 7 bases and J by 0 bases, with 3 bases left in between. The CDR3 nucleotides are TGTGCCAGCATTCTGAACACTGAAGCTTTCTTT. The encoded protein is CASILNTEAFF.

This chain joins TRBV4-2 and TRBJ2-3; D perhaps matches TRBD2 (6 bases). Trimming removed 5 bases at V and 0 bases at J, with 12 bases between. The germline gives CDR1 LGHNA, CDR2 YNFKEQ. CDR3 size: 15 residues. The CDR3 DNA reads as TGTGCCAGCAGCTCCGTCCGGGGGAGCACAGATACGCAGTATTTT. It specifies CASSSVRGSTDTQYF.

The rearrangement uses TRBV15 and TRBJ2-5, with a possible D match to TRBD1 (6 bases). V was cut by 4 bases and J by 2 bases, with 14 bases left in between. This CDR3 is built from 15 residues. Looked up from germline, CDR1 is LNHNV and CDR2 is YYDKDF (reference sequence). The CDR3 reads CATSTSGHLQETQYF. The CDR3 coding sequence is TGTGCCACCAGCACCTCGGGACACCTTCAAGAGACCCAGTACTTC.

The V call is TRBV5-1, the J call TRBJ2-7; 9 positions match TRBD1. Trimming removed 4 bases from V and 0 bases from J; junction bases left unmatched: 8. The CDR3 spans 16 residues. The germline CDR1 and CDR2 sequences are SGHRS and YFSETQ. CDR3 in amino acids: CASSKQGAKSSYEQYF. CDR3 DNA sequence: TGCGCCAGCAGCAAACAGGGGGCCAAGAGCTCCTACGAGCAGTACTTC.

The chain has TRBV19 and TRBJ1-1, with 8 bases lining up with TRBD1. With 5 bases clipped from V and 4 bases from J, the junction kept 12 bases outside the gene matches. Germline CDR1 is LNHDA and CDR2 is SQIVND (reference sequence). The CDR3 runs 16 residues. CDR3 nucleotides: TGTGCCAGTAGTCCCCCGGGGCTCACAGGGGGCACTGAAGCTTTCTTT. Encoded protein: CASSPPGLTGGTEAFF.

The gene calls are TRBV19 and TRBJ2-6, with D perhaps matching TRBD1 (5 bases). Trimming removed 6 bases at V and 2 bases at J, with 11 bases between. Germline CDR1 reads LNHDA; CDR2 reads SQIVND (reference sequence). The CDR3 is 15 residues long. The DNA for the CDR3 is TGTGCCAGTAGGATGCAGGGTACTGGGGCCAACGTCCTGACTTTC. Translation gives CASRMQGTGANVLTF.

This clone was recorded once. The chain is built from TRBV6-5 and TRBJ2-2, with 12 bases lining up with TRBD1. Trimming cost V 0 bases and J 7 bases; bases outside gene matches: 3. Germline-derived CDR1 and CDR2 are MNHEY and SVGAGI. The CDR3 extends over 16 amino acids. CDR3 DNA sequence: TGTGCCAGCAGTTACTCAGGGACAGGGGGCCACGGGGAGCTGTTTTTT. This sequence encodes CASSYSGTGGHGELFF.

This clone has just one count. This chain uses TRBV27 with TRBJ2-5; D remains ambiguous. Germline loops: CDR1 MNHEY, CDR2 SMNVEV (reference sequence). The germline V and J ends were trimmed by 8 bases and 3 bases, with 13 bases remaining between them. This CDR3 is 13 amino acids long. The CDR3 DNA is TGTGCCAGCCAAGGGTTTGCGGAAGAGACCCAGTACTTC. It encodes CASQGFAEETQYF.

This chain uses TRBV6-6 with TRBJ1-2; maybe TRBD1 (5 bases). Trimming took 6 bases from V and 2 from J, leaving 13 bases between them. Germline loops: CDR1 MNHNY, CDR2 SVGAGI (reference sequence). The CDR3 has 14 residues. The CDR3 region has the DNA TGTGCCAGCAGGCCCGGAGGGGCCAACTATGGCTACACCTTC. Translating it yields CASRPGGANYGYTF.

This chain links TRBV20-1 with TRBJ2-3; D remains ambiguous. The CDR3 is 11 residues long. Germline V gene lookup returns CDR1 DFQATT and CDR2 SNEGSKA (reference sequence). The germline V and J ends were trimmed by 3 bases and 3 bases, with 4 bases remaining between them. Here the CDR3 reads CSASQTDTQYF. The CDR3 DNA reads as TGCAGTGCTAGCCAGACAGATACGCAGTATTTT.

The chain recombines TRBV18 with TRBJ2-1, with a tentative D call TRBD2 (5 bases). The CDR3 is 14 residues long. V gave up 2 bases and J gave up 7 bases, with 12 bases separating them. The germline V gene encodes CDR1 KGHSH and CDR2 LQKENI. The CDR3 region is CASSPVDGGNEQFF. In nucleotides, the CDR3 is TGTGCCAGCTCACCAGTCGATGGCGGGAATGAGCAGTTCTTC.

This chain joins TRBV29-1 and TRBJ1-2; no reliable D call. Trimming shortened V by 4 bases and J by 2 bases, and 5 bases separated the two germline ends. Per germline, CDR1 SQVTM and CDR2 ANQGSEA. This CDR3 spans 11 amino acids. CDR3 nucleotides: TGCAGCGTTGGCGCAAACTATGGCTACACCTTC. It specifies CSVGANYGYTF.

This sequence joins TRBV5-5 and TRBJ2-1, with 11 positions matching TRBD2. Trimming at V came to 2 bases and at J to 4 bases, leaving 2 bases not matched to a gene. CDR3 size: 15 residues. CDR1 and CDR2 from the germline V gene are SGHKS and YYEKEE (reference sequence). The CDR3, as DNA: TGTGCCAGCAGCTTTAGCGGGAGGGAATACAATGAGCAGTTCTTC. Its protein is CASSFSGREYNEQFF.

The chain employs TRBV29-1 and TRBJ1-2; no clear D gene. The CDR3 is 14 amino acids. Trimming took 3 bases from V and 4 from J, leaving 15 bases between them. CDR1 SQVTM and CDR2 ANQGSEA come from the germline V gene. In DNA, the CDR3 is TGCAGCGTTGATGCGGTAGCCCGTGGCTATGGCTACACCTTC. Encoded protein: CSVDAVARGYGYTF.

Comment on this clone: Mismatch with germline at one junction end may stem from a read error. The sample carries other DNA sequences with the same CDR3. The rearrangement joins TRBV7-8 to TRBJ1-5; no clear D gene. The germline V gene encodes CDR1 SGHVS and CDR2 FQNEAQ. The CDR3 covers 12 residues. This chain's CDR3 is CASSFPWQPQHF. The DNA of the CDR3 is TGTGCTAGCAGCTTCCCCTGGCAGCCCCAGCATTTT.

The rearrangement joins TRBV7-9 to TRBJ1-4; D may be TRBD1 (5 bases). Germline V gene lookup returns CDR1 SEHNR and CDR2 FQNEAQ (reference sequence). This CDR3 has 16 residues. V shed 6 bases and J shed 8 bases, with 22 bases lying between them. CDR3 nucleotide sequence: TGTGCCAGCAGTAACCCCTGGGGGGGAACGGCCGAAAAACTGTTTTTT. Translated: CASSNPWGGTAEKLFF.